This T cell receptor (beta chain) is drawn from a study of T-cell memory formation after mild COVID-19 (dated by TCRdb to the early 2020s). Regarding the study in general: TCR sequence clusters from the two donors were largely donor specific. Longitudinal TCRalpha and TCRbeta repertoire sequencing tracked T-cell clones expanding and contracting after mild COVID-19 in a couple of donors. The cohort comprised two young, previously healthy adult volunteers, one female and one male. What the work shows at the level of the full study, not this receptor alone: The study covered only two mild cases, and larger cohorts including severe cases with pre-infection samples were considered necessary. Whether the second-wave clones peaking on day 37 were SARS-CoV-2 specific was not confirmed. From day 15 to 85, contracting clones showed balanced CD4/CD8 phenotypes, whereas a second wave of clones that expanded from day 15 to 37 leaned towards CD4+. Contracting CD4+ clones appeared mostly in the CM and EM memory subsets, whereas CD8+ clones were enriched in EMRA. The detection of some responding clones in pre-infection memory suggests that pre-existing cross-reactive memory T cells joined the SARS-CoV-2 response.

On this clonotype: It lacks a known antigen. Base qualities are not at hand, and no much larger clone is one base apart.

PBMCs were isolated by Ficoll-Paque density gradient centrifugation. The V end gives up 3 bases and the J end 6 bases, leaving 12 bases in the junction not matched to a gene. There are 16 amino acids in the CDR3, from cysteine to phenylalanine inclusive. This entry keeps only the CDR3 DNA: 48 bases, framed from base 1. The instrument was an Illumina NovaSeq 6000. TCRalpha and TCRbeta cDNA libraries were built by 5'RACE with constant-segment primers, adding sample barcodes and unique molecular identifiers. Trizol reagent was used to extract RNA from every sample. The libraries were amplified in two PCR steps, and the second step added a second sample barcode and Illumina TruSeq adapters. The libraries were sequenced on an Illumina NovaSeq using 2 x 150 bp paired-end reads. The original methods were these. The reads were demultiplexed and collapsed into UMI-guided consensus sequences using migec v1.2.7. With mixcr v2.1.11, UMI consensuses were aligned to TRA and TRB V and J templates and assembled into clonotypes. Clonotypes were classified as expanded or contracted when called significant by both edgeR and NoisET, with noise models trained on biological replicates. edgeR calls used a false discovery rate-adjusted p below 0.01 and a log2 fold-change threshold of 1. As an exploratory analysis of dynamics, max-normalized trajectories of the 1000 most abundant clonotypes were examined with PCA combined with hierarchical clustering. Separately sequenced CD4+ and CD8+ repertoires were used to assign a CD4 or CD8 phenotype to each responding clone. TCRdb reprocessing: public reads trimmed at Q25 with fastp, clones called with MiXCR, in-frame beta chains kept. Merged by CDR3 protein, the rows form single entries marked with the most common genes and DNA. In this record, the V and J calls reflect TCRdb's handling and not the investigators' own analysis. The table for this sample lists roughly 62,000 distinct CDR3 sequences; 9% to 9.5% of them were counted only once. About 1.1% of the sample lies in the top ten.

Sequenced material: PBMCs or a T cell subset sorted from them (not recorded which). The receptor chain draws on TRBV12-3 or TRBV12-4 and TRBJ2-7; 9 of the junction bases match TRBD2. The TCR sequence derives from a man in his late teens or twenties who had mild COVID-19 (a few samples of this study predate the infection). The sample titles of this study are shuffled in the database, so cell type and time point are left out; the donor was told from shared clones. In nucleotides, the sequence is TGTGCCAGCAGTTTGGACGGGACTAGCAGCTCGGCCGAGCAGTACTTC. This encodes CASSLDGTSSSAEQYF.